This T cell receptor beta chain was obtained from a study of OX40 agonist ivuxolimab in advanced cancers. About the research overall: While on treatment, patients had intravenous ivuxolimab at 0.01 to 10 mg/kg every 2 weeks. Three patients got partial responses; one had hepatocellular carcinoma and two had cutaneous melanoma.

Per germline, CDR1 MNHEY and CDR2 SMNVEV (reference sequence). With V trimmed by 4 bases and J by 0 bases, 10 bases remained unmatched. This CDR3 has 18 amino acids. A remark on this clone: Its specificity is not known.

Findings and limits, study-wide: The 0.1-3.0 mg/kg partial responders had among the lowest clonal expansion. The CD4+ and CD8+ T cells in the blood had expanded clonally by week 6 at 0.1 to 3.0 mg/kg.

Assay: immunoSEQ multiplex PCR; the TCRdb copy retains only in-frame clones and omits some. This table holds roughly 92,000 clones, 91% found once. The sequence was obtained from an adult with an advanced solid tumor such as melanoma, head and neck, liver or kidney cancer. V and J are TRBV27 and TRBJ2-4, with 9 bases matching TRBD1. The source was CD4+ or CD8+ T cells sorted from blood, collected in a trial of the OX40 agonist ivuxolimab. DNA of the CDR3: TGTGCCAGCAGTTCCACAGACAGGGGGGTCCTAGCCAAAAACATTCAGTACTTC. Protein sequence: CASSSTDRGVLAKNIQYF.